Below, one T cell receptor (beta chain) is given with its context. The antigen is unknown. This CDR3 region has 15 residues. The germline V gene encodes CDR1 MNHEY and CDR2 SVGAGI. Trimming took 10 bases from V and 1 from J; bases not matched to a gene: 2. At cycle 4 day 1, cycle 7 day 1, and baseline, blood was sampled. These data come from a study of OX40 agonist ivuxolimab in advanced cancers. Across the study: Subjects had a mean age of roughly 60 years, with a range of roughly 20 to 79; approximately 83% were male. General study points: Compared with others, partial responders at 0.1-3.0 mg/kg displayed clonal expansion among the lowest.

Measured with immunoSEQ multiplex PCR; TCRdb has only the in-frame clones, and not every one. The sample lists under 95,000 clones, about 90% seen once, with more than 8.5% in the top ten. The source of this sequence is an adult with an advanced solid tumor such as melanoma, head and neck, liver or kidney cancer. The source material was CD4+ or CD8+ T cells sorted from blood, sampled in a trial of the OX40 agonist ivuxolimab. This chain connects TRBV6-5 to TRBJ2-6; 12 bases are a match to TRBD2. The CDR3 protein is CAIGLAGSGANVLTF. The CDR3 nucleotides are TGTGCCATAGGACTAGCGGGATCTGGGGCCAACGTCCTGACTTTC.